These T cell receptor beta chains were read from a single sample in a study of CD8 T cells in Susac syndrome. Each CDR3 protein gets one entry after TCRdb re-called the immunoSEQ multiplex PCR reads with MiXCR. The data show 200,000 to 300,000 distinct CDR3 sequences, 90% to 97% seen once. Sequenced input: CD4+ T cells from PBMCs. The receptor set was obtained from a human donor with Susac syndrome. The CDR3 runs from the conserved cysteine through the conserved F or W.

J	V	CDR3
TRBJ2-1	TRBV20-1	CSARDGTSNEQFF
TRBJ2-7	TRBV20-1	CSAPGEGGEQYF
TRBJ2-1	TRBV4-2	CASSQDGGRVYNEQFF
TRBJ2-7	TRBV7-3	CASSNARLGEQYF
TRBJ2-5	TRBV7-2	CASSFLIQETQYF
TRBJ1-1	TRBV11-2	CASSPTPGFGWRNTEAFF
TRBJ1-2	TRBV11-2	CASSLGRGRRNYGYTF
TRBJ2-7	TRBV19	CASSITSGRDVEQYF
TRBJ2-5	TRBV12-3/TRBV12-4	CASSYGQEQETQYF
TRBJ2-5	TRBV2	CASSARGTGETQYF
TRBJ2-2	TRBV28	CASSLPGELFF
TRBJ2-7	TRBV2	CASGRSSYEQYF
TRBJ2-7	TRBV9	CASSVGTDRAYEQYF
TRBJ1-1	TRBV28	CASSLEILNTEAFF
TRBJ2-3	TRBV12-3/TRBV12-4	CASSRGLAGSTDTQYF
TRBJ1-2	TRBV28	CASSLWGRDGYTF
TRBJ1-1	TRBV29-1	CSAIQLGGTEAFF
TRBJ1-3	TRBV29-1	CSVAGQAGNTIYF
TRBJ1-2	TRBV20-1	CSAKTDLEGYTF
TRBJ1-2	TRBV7-9	CASSLSGGRGYTF
TRBJ2-3	TRBV19	CASSTGGGTDTQYF
TRBJ2-3	TRBV12-3/TRBV12-4	CASSGTGGTDTQYF
TRBJ1-2	TRBV10-3	CAMRGDSNYGYTF
TRBJ2-7	TRBV7-9	CASSVDTSNYEQYF
TRBJ1-1	TRBV4-1	CASRGVLRNTEAFF
TRBJ1-2	TRBV30	CAWTGIGVFYGYTF